This T cell receptor (beta chain) was identified in a study of blood T cells in healthy people across ages. The germline gives CDR1 SQVTM, CDR2 ANQGSEA. CDR3 length equals 15 residues. Trimming removed 6 bases from V and 0 bases from J, with 15 bases in between. This clonotype was recorded a few times. Using a J-beta primer mix together with a sample-barcoded 5' primer, a second PCR was run for roughly 7 to 12 cycles. MiXCR was run by TCRdb on the 5' RACE reads, yielding one entry per CDR3 protein. Of about 830,000 distinct CDR3 sequences in the sample, about three fifths are singletons; the top ten hold approximately 21%.

The sequenced sample consisted of blood. This chain joins TRBV29-1 and TRBJ2-1, with TRBD1 as a possible D gene (7 bases). This clonotype originated in a young man in good health. The CDR3 sequence is CSVPPGDSSYNEQFF. The CDR3 bases are TGCAGCGTCCCACCGGGGGACAGCTCCTACAATGAGCAGTTCTTC.